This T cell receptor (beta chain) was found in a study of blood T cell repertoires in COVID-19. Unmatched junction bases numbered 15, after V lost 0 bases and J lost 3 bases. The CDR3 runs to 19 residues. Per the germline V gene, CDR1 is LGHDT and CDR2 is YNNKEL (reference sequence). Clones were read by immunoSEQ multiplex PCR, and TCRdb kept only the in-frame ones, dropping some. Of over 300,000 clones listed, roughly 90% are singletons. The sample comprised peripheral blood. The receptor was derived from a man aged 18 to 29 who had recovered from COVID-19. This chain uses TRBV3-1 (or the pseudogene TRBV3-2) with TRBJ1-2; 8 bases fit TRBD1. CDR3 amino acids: CASSQDRGTGDTLYYGYTF. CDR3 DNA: TGTGCCAGCAGCCAAGATAGGGGGACAGGAGATACCCTGTACTATGGCTACACCTTC.